Below are 24 T cell receptor beta chains sequenced from a single sample in a study of T cell responses to AZD1222 COVID-19 vaccine. Only in-frame clones appear in the TCRdb table, and some are missing; sequencing was by immunoSEQ multiplex PCR. This sample has 150,000 or so clones, with approximately 87% found just once. The sample was peripheral blood, taken 28 days after the second AZD1222 dose. Receptors originate from an adult who received the AZD1222 COVID-19 vaccine.

The chain employs TRBV10-3 and TRBJ1-6; D call uncertain. Trimming pared 5 bases from V and 8 bases from J, leaving 7 bases between. In germline, CDR1 is ENHRY, CDR2 SYGVKD. CDR3 length: 12 residues. The CDR3 DNA sequence: TGTGCCATCAGTCAGCGAGATTCACCCCTCCACTTT. Its protein is CAISQRDSPLHF.

This clone was seen a handful of times. This chain connects TRBV5-6 to TRBJ1-2; unclear D gene. Germline V lookup: CDR1 SGHDT, CDR2 YYEEEE. The V and J ends lost 1 base and 2 bases respectively, with 6 bases between them. The CDR3 runs to 13 residues. The CDR3 region has the DNA TGTGCCAGCAGCTTGACAGAAAACTATGGCTACACCTTC. This encodes CASSLTENYGYTF.

This clone is a singleton in its sample. CDR3 coding DNA: TGTGCCACCAGCAGAGATCTGGGGATCACCGGGGAGCTGTTTTTT. Its protein is CATSRDLGITGELFF. V gene TRBV15 combines with J gene TRBJ2-2; D not certain. Germline V gives CDR1 LNHNV, CDR2 YYDKDF (reference sequence). The ends were cut back, 0 bases at V and 4 bases at J, with 9 bases in the middle. This CDR3 contains 15 residues. Combining the CDR3 with reference TRBV15 and TRBJ2-2 gives the whole variable domain DAMVIQNPRYQVTQFGKPVTLSCSQTLNHNVMYWYQQKSSQAPKLLFHYYDKDFNNEADTPDNFQSRRPNTSFCFLDIRSPGLGDTAMYLCATSRDLGITGELFFGEGSRLTVL.

The chain couples TRBV7-9 to TRBJ2-6; 8 bases align to TRBD1. The trim removed 3 bases at V and 0 bases at J, leaving 7 bases unmatched. From germline, CDR1 is SEHNR and CDR2 FQNEAQ (reference sequence). CDR3 length: 18 amino acids. The CDR3 region has the DNA TGTGCCAGCAGCTTCGGGACAGGATTTAACTCTGGGGCCAACGTCCTGACTTTC. Its translation: CASSFGTGFNSGANVLTF.

The chain is built from TRBV6-5 and TRBJ1-2, with D hard to call. The germline V gene has CDR1 MNHEY and CDR2 SVGAGI. The CDR3 loop spans 12 amino acids. Deletions cut 7 bases from V and 0 bases from J, with 6 bases between. CDR3 loop: CASTHTNYGYTF. In DNA, the CDR3 is TGTGCCAGCACCCATACTAACTATGGCTACACCTTC.

This clone occurred once. CDR3 residues: CASSPADSLYGYTF. DNA of the CDR3: TGTGCCAGCTCACCAGCCGACAGCCTCTATGGCTACACCTTC. The genes are TRBV18 and TRBJ1-2, with D tentatively TRBD1 (5 bases). Germline V gene sequence: CDR1 KGHSH, CDR2 LQKENI. The CDR3 totals 14 residues. V was cut by 2 bases and J by 4 bases, with 11 bases left in between.

The chain is built from TRBV11-3 and TRBJ1-1, with D uncertain. CDR3 length: 15 residues. Germline-derived CDR1 and CDR2 are SGHNT and YENEEA. The V end lost 3 bases, the J end lost 11 bases, and 22 bases lay between the germline ends. The DNA of the CDR3 is TGTGCCAGCAGCTTGATACCAAGAGGGCCCCTGGGGGCTTTCTTT. This encodes CASSLIPRGPLGAFF.

The genes are TRBV18 and TRBJ2-7, with 13 bases lining up with TRBD2. From germline, CDR1 is KGHSH and CDR2 LQKENI. The V gene end was trimmed by 3 bases and the J gene end by 5 bases; junction bases not matched to a gene: 4. This CDR3 region has 15 residues. In DNA, the CDR3 is TGTGCCAGCTCACCGACTAGCGGGAGGTCCCACGAGCAGTACTTC. Translated, it gives CASSPTSGRSHEQYF.

The V gene is TRBV7-2, the J gene TRBJ1-4, with a possible D match to TRBD1 (5 bases). CDR3 length: 15 amino acids. The V gene lost 2 bases and the J gene lost 3 bases, with 10 bases spanning the gap. Germline CDR1 is SGHTA and CDR2 is FQGNSA. Here the CDR3 reads CASSLLWGANEKLFF. In DNA form, the CDR3 reads TGTGCCAGCAGCTTATTATGGGGGGCTAATGAAAAACTGTTTTTT.

The gene calls are TRBV18 and TRBJ2-1; 13 bases fit TRBD2. The V segment lost 3 bases and the J segment 7 bases; nucleotides outside the gene matches: 15. CDR3 length: 19 amino acids. Germline CDR1 reads KGHSH; CDR2 reads LQKENI. Here the CDR3 DNA reads TGTGCCAGCTCACCCGAAGGACTAGCGGGAGTATTCTACAATAATGAGCAGTTCTTC. Its translation is CASSPEGLAGVFYNNEQFF.

The rearrangement joins TRBV28 to TRBJ1-2, with 9 bases identical to TRBD1. CDR3 length equals 14 residues. Trimming took 7 bases from V and 7 from J; bases not matched to a gene: 10. The germline V gene has CDR1 MDHEN and CDR2 SYDVKM. CDR3 amino acids: CASTRPGTGIGYTF. DNA of the CDR3: TGTGCCAGCACCCGTCCCGGGACAGGGATTGGCTACACCTTC.

The chain combines TRBV18 with TRBJ2-1; no firm D call. Germline assignment: CDR1 KGHSH and CDR2 LQKENI. This CDR3 is 12 amino acids long. The V end was cut by 1 base, the J end by 6 bases, with 4 bases between. CDR3 protein: CASSPQVNEQFF. The CDR3 DNA follows: TGTGCCAGCTCACCACAAGTCAATGAGCAGTTCTTC.

The J gene is TRBJ1-2, the V gene TRBV27, with unresolved D. The length of the CDR3 is 15 residues. Per germline, CDR1 MNHEY and CDR2 SMNVEV (reference sequence). The V gene lost 6 bases and the J gene lost 5 bases, with 19 bases spanning the gap. The CDR3 DNA reads TGTGCCAGCAGGGAAAGGACTGCTGTGGGGTATGGCTACACCTTC. Its protein product is CASRERTAVGYGYTF.

The rearrangement joins TRBV6-2 or TRBV6-3 to TRBJ2-7; perhaps TRBD1 as D (5 bases). Between the trimmed V and J ends, which lost 3 bases and 4 bases, there was a span of 13 bases. CDR1 MNHEY and CDR2 SVGEGT come from the germline V gene. The CDR3 has 14 residues. CDR3 nucleotide sequence: TGTGCCAGCAGTTATGCAGGGAATATGTACGAGCAGTACTTC. It codes for CASSYAGNMYEQYF.

The CDR3, as DNA: TGTGCCAGCAGCTTACAGGTCCGAAGGGATGAGCAGTTCTTC. It yields the protein CASSLQVRRDEQFF. The chain recombines TRBV5-8 with TRBJ2-1; TRBD1 is a possible D gene (5 bases). The length of the CDR3 is 14 residues. Germline V gives CDR1 SGHTS, CDR2 YDEGEE. V gave up 2 bases and J gave up 8 bases, with 14 bases separating them.

The chain's CDR3 is CASSKACWTSGSKGVYNEQFF. DNA for the CDR3: TGTGCCAGCAGCAAAGCGTGTTGGACTAGCGGGAGTAAGGGGGTTTACAATGAGCAGTTCTTC. The V gene is TRBV21-1, the J gene TRBJ2-1; the table's D call, TRBD2, has no DNA check behind it. TRBV21-1 is annotated as a pseudogene. CDR3 length: 21 amino acids.

The chain uses TRBV11-3 and TRBJ2-1; 8 bases fit TRBD2. With 5 bases clipped from V and 6 bases from J, the junction kept 12 bases outside the gene matches. Per germline, CDR1 SGHNT and CDR2 YENEEA. This CDR3 comprises 16 residues. This CDR3 is CASSPGGGRIRNEQFF. In DNA, the CDR3 is TGTGCCAGCAGCCCCGGGGGCGGGAGGATCCGCAATGAGCAGTTCTTC.

V and J are TRBV15 and TRBJ1-5; D gene uncertain. The CDR3 spans 15 residues. V was cut by 1 base and J by 0 bases, with 7 bases left in between. Looked up from germline, CDR1 is LNHNV and CDR2 is YYDKDF (reference sequence). CDR3 DNA sequence: TGTGCCACCAGCAGAGTCAGAAATAGCAATCAGCCCCAGCATTTT. Protein product: CATSRVRNSNQPQHF. The whole variable domain, remainder taken from reference TRBV15 and TRBJ1-5, is DAMVIQNPRYQVTQFGKPVTLSCSQTLNHNVMYWYQQKSSQAPKLLFHYYDKDFNNEADTPDNFQSRRPNTSFCFLDIRSPGLGDTAMYLCATSRVRNSNQPQHFGDGTRLSIL.

This chain links TRBV15 with TRBJ2-7, with TRBD2 identical over 10 bases. Germline CDR1 LNHNV, CDR2 YYDKDF (reference sequence). Trimming cost V 0 bases and J 0 bases; bases outside gene matches: 8. The CDR3 totals 18 residues. The CDR3 loop reads CATSRDRRSGRASYEQYF. The CDR3 DNA is TGTGCCACCAGCAGAGATCGAAGAAGCGGGAGGGCCTCCTACGAGCAGTACTTC.

For the CDR3, the DNA is TGTGCCAGTAGTATTGGTAGCGGGATCCGCACAGATACGCAGTATTTT. Protein product: CASSIGSGIRTDTQYF. The chain couples TRBV19 to TRBJ2-3; 8 bases line up with TRBD2. V shed 3 bases, J shed 1 base, and the junction held 6 bases outside the gene matches. The CDR3 loop spans 16 amino acids. CDR1 and CDR2 from the germline V gene are LNHDA and SQIVND (reference sequence).

The chain links TRBV5-5 to TRBJ2-1; no clear D. Germline V gives CDR1 SGHKS, CDR2 YYEKEE (reference sequence). V shed 0 bases and J shed 15 bases, with 10 bases lying between them. CDR3 length: 11 amino acids. The CDR3 DNA follows: TGTGCCAGCAGCTTGGCCGGCTCAGGGTTCTTC. As protein: CASSLAGSGFF. The full variable domain, with the rest looked up from reference TRBV5-5 and TRBJ2-1, is DAGVTQSPTHLIKTRGQQVTLRCSPISGHKSVSWYQQVLGQGPQFIFQYYEKEERGRGNFPDRFSARQFPNYSSELNVNALLLGDSALYLCASSLAGSGFFGPGTRLTVL.

The chain carries TRBV20-1 and TRBJ2-6; D is uncertain. Trimming removed 3 bases from V and 12 bases from J, with 9 bases in between. From germline, CDR1 is DFQATT and CDR2 SNEGSKA (reference sequence). The CDR3 spans 11 residues. The CDR3, as DNA: TGCAGTGCTAGCCAAGGCGGCGTCCTGACTTTC. Encoded protein: CSASQGGVLTF.

The chain couples TRBV14 to TRBJ1-1; D is undetermined. The CDR3 extends over 11 amino acids. CDR1 is SGHDN, CDR2 FVKESK, per germline. Trimming left V 6 bases short and J 9 bases short, with 11 bases between. The CDR3 loop is CASSGGGKAFF. CDR3 DNA: TGTGCCAGCAGTGGCGGAGGGAAAGCTTTCTTT.

This chain joins TRBV20-1 and TRBJ1-5; D is uncertain. The germline V and J ends were trimmed by 3 bases and 6 bases, with 21 bases remaining between them. The germline V gene encodes CDR1 DFQATT and CDR2 SNEGSKA (reference sequence). This CDR3 is 16 amino acids long. The CDR3 spells CSASPPLKKVGQPQHF. The CDR3, as DNA: TGCAGTGCTAGTCCTCCATTAAAAAAGGTGGGTCAGCCCCAGCATTTT.